The rows below give T cell receptor beta chains drawn from one sample of a study of shared clonotypes between healthy human individuals. Data came from immunoSEQ multiplex PCR; TCRdb stores just in-frame clones and leaves some out. The sample holds approximately 2,000,000 clones; roughly 92% are singletons and the top ten take more than 0.35%. Material for sequencing was naive CD4+ T cells from PBMCs. All receptors derive from a man between 18 and 35 years old in good health. Some clones in this sample may be carry-over from other donors' samples. The CDR3 runs from the conserved cysteine through the conserved F or W. The order of the fields is D gene, clone size, J gene, V gene, CDR3 protein, CDR3 DNA. D genes are given only for firm matches. Not every row has a clone size; where given, it reads once, few, many or a size class.

>TRBD2|.|TRBJ2-3|TRBV11-2
CASSLVSGSITDTQYF
TGTGCCAGCAGCTTAGTTAGCGGGAGTATTACAGATACGCAGTATTTT
>.|.|TRBJ2-1|TRBV30
CAWDSALRNEQFF
TGTGCCTGGGACAGCGCTTTGCGAAATGAGCAGTTCTTC
>TRBD1|.|TRBJ2-2|TRBV7-2
CASSLGQGAGELFF
TGTGCCAGCAGCTTAGGACAGGGGGCCGGGGAGCTGTTTTTT
>TRBD1|.|TRBJ2-4|TRBV5-1
CASSLSQGEVIQYF
TGCGCCAGCAGCCTTTCCCAGGGGGAAGTCATTCAGTACTTC
>TRBD1|.|TRBJ2-2|TRBV5-1
CASSWEGQGRTGELFF
TGCGCCAGCAGCTGGGAGGGACAGGGGCGCACCGGGGAGCTGTTTTTT
>.|.|TRBJ2-1|TRBV28
CASGSWGSYNEQFF
TGTGCCAGCGGATCCTGGGGCTCCTACAATGAGCAGTTCTTC
>.|.|TRBJ2-2|TRBV5-1
CASSLGWDPNTGELFF
TGCGCCAGCAGCTTGGGCTGGGACCCTAACACCGGGGAGCTGTTTTTT
>.|few|TRBJ1-1|TRBV29-1
CSVGLSNTEAFF
TGCAGCGTTGGACTGTCGAACACTGAAGCTTTCTTT
>TRBD1|.|TRBJ2-5|TRBV28
CASSPDRVRETQYF
TGTGCCAGCAGCCCAGACAGGGTAAGAGAGACCCAGTACTTC
>TRBD2|.|TRBJ2-3|TRBV11-2
CASSLALGTSADTQYF
TGTGCCAGCAGCTTAGCCCTCGGGACTAGTGCAGATACGCAGTATTTT
>TRBD2|.|TRBJ2-7|TRBV9
CASSPAGGWREQYF
TGTGCCAGCAGTCCGGCGGGGGGCTGGAGGGAGCAGTACTTC
>.|.|TRBJ1-1|TRBV28
CASSLRRILNTEAFF
TGTGCCAGCAGTTTACGACGGATCTTGAACACTGAAGCTTTCTTT
>TRBD2|.|TRBJ2-1|TRBV7-6
CASSFVSGRGNNEQFF
TGTGCCAGCAGCTTCGTTAGCGGGAGGGGAAACAATGAGCAGTTCTTC
>.|few|TRBJ1-1|TRBV9
CASSVDGTNIPNTEAFF
TGTGCCAGCAGCGTAGACGGGACAAACATTCCAAACACTGAAGCTTTCTTT
>.|few|TRBJ1-4|TRBV25-1
CASHHEALGKLFF
TGTGCCAGTCACCACGAGGCCCTGGGAAAACTGTTTTTT
>.|.|TRBJ2-1|TRBV5-1
CASTLQIGGFNNEQFF
TGCGCCAGCACCTTACAAATAGGGGGGTTTAACAATGAGCAGTTCTTC